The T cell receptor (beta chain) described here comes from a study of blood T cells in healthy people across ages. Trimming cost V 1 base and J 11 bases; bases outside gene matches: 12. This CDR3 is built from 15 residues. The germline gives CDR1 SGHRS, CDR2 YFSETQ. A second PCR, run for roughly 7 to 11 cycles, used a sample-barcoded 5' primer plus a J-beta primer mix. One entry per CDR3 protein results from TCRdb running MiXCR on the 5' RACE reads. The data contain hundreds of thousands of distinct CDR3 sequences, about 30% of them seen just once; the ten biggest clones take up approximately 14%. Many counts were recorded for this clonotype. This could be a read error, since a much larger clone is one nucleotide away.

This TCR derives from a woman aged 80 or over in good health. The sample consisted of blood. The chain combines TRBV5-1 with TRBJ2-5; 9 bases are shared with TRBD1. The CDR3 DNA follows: TGCGCCAGCAGCTTGACAGGGGGCGCGGGTAATGAGCAGTACTTC. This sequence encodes CASSLTGGAGNEQYF.